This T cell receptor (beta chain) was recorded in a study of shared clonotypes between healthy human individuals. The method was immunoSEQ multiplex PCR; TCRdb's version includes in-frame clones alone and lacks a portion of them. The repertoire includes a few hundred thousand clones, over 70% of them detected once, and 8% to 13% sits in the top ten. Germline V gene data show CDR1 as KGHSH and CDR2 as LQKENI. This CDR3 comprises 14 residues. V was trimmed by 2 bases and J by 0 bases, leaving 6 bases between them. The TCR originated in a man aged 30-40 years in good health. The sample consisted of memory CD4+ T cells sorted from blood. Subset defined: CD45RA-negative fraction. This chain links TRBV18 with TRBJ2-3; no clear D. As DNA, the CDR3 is TGTGCCAGCTCACCAATGGCTAGCACAGATACGCAGTATTTT. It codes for CASSPMASTDTQYF.